A single sample gave rise to the 5 T cell receptor beta chains below, sequenced in a study of T cell responses to AZD1222 COVID-19 vaccine. This table comes from immunoSEQ multiplex PCR, and its TCRdb copy is limited to in-frame clones, with some not included. Among 110,000 to 150,000 clones, approximately 90% were seen once, and the ten largest hold less than 2.5%. The input for sequencing was peripheral blood, taken 28 days after the second AZD1222 dose. All receptors derive from an adult who received the AZD1222 COVID-19 vaccine.

J is TRBJ2-5 and V is TRBV2, with 7 bases that match TRBD2. V was clipped by 6 bases and J by 2 bases; unmatched bases: 6. The CDR3 is 14 amino acids. CDR1 SNHLY and CDR2 FYNNEI come from the germline V gene. In DNA, the CDR3 is TGTGCCAGCAGGAGGCTAGCGGTACAAGAGACCCAGTACTTC. Its translation: CASRRLAVQETQYF.

The gene calls are TRBV4-1 and TRBJ1-5; D unresolved. There are 14 residues in the CDR3. Trimming removed 5 bases from V and 0 bases from J, with 8 bases in between. Per germline, CDR1 MGHRA and CDR2 YSYEKL. CDR3 amino acids: CASSSAASNQPQHF. For the CDR3, the DNA is TGCGCCAGCAGCTCGGCCGCTAGCAATCAGCCCCAGCATTTT.

The chain has TRBV2 and TRBJ1-2; TRBD1 matches 7 bases. The CDR3 covers 16 residues. With 6 bases clipped from V and 4 bases from J, the junction kept 14 bases outside the gene matches. Looked up from germline, CDR1 is SNHLY and CDR2 is FYNNEI. CDR3 sequence reads: CASSATGAQSFYGYTF. The CDR3 region has the DNA TGTGCCAGCAGCGCTACAGGGGCCCAAAGTTTCTATGGCTACACCTTC.

This clone was recorded once. The CDR3 reads CASSLVSGGGNTIYF. The CDR3 DNA is TGCGCCAGCAGCTTGGTCTCTGGGGGCGGAAACACCATATATTTT. The J gene is TRBJ1-3, the V gene TRBV5-1; maybe TRBD1 (6 bases). Between the trimmed V and J ends, which lost 0 bases and 4 bases, there was a span of 11 bases. The CDR3 consists of 15 residues. Germline CDR1 SGHRS, CDR2 YFSETQ.

The table lists this clone with a count of one. The chain is built from TRBV12-3 or TRBV12-4 and TRBJ1-2, with D possibly being TRBD1 (5 bases). The CDR3 has 12 amino acids. The V and J ends lost 6 bases and 8 bases respectively, with 13 bases between them. The CDR3 region is CASSWGGTGYTF. The CDR3 nucleotides read TGTGCCAGCAGCTGGGGGGGGACGGGCTACACCTTC.